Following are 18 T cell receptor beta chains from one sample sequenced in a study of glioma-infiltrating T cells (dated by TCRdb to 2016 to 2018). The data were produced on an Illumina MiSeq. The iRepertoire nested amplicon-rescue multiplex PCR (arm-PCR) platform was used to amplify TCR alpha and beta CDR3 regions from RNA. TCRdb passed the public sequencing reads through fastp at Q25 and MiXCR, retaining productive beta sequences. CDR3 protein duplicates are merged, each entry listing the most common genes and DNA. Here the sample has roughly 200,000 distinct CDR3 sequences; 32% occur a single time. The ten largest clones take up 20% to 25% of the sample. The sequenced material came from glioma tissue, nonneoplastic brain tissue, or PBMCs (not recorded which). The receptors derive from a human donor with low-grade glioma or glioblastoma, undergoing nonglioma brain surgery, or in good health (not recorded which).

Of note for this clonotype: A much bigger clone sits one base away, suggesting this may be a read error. This CDR3 reads CASSTSAGGTEAFF. The CDR3 bases are TGCGCCAGCAGCACCTCGGCAGGGGGGACTGAAGCTTTCTTT. The chain combines TRBV5-1 with TRBJ1-1, with 7 positions matching TRBD1. CDR3 size: 14 residues. After removal of 4 bases from V and 5 bases from J, the junction contained 8 bases not matched to a gene. Per germline, CDR1 SGHRS and CDR2 YFSETQ.

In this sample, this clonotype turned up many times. CDR3 region: CASRVCGGPLSNSPLHF. CDR3 in DNA: TGTGCCAGCCGCGTCTGTGGGGGGCCCCTCTCGAATTCACCCCTCCACTTT. This chain joins TRBV7-4 and TRBJ1-6, with a weak D call TRBD1 (6 bases). Trimming left V 8 bases short and J 7 bases short, with 24 bases between. CDR1 and CDR2 from the germline V gene are SGHVT and SQSDAQ. The CDR3 totals 17 residues.

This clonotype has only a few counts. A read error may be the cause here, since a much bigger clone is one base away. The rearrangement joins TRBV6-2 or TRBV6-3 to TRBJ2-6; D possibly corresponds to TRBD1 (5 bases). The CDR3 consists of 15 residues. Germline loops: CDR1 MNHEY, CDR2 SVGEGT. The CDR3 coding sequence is TGTGCCAGCAGTCTCCCTATACCTGGGGCCAACCTCCTGACTTTC. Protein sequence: CASSLPIPGANLLTF.

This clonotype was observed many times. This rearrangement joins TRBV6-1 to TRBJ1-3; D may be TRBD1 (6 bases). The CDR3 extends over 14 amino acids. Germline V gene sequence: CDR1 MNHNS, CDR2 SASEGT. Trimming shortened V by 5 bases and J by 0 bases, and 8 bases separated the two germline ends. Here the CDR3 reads CASSSQGSGNTIYF. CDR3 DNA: TGTGCCAGCAGTTCACAGGGCTCTGGAAACACCATATATTTT.

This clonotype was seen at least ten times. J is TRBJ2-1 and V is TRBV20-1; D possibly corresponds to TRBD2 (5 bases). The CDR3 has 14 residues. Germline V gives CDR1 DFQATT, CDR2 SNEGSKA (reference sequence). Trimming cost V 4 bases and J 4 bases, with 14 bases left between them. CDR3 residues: CSAKGDGFYNEQFF. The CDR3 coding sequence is TGCAGTGCTAAGGGAGATGGGTTTTACAATGAGCAGTTCTTC.

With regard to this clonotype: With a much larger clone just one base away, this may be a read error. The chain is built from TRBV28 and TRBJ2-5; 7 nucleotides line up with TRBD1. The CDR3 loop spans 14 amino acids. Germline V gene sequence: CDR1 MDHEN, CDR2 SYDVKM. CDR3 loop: CASRIGGEGETQHF. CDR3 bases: TGTGCCAGCAGGATAGGGGGCGAGGGAGAGACCCAGCACTTC.

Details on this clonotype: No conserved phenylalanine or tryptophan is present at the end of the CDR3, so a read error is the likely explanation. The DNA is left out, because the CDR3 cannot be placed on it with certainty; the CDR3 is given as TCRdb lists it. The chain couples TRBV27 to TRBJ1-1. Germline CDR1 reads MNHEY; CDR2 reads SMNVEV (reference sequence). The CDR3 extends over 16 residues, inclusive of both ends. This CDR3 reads CASSLSGEMLNTEAFL.

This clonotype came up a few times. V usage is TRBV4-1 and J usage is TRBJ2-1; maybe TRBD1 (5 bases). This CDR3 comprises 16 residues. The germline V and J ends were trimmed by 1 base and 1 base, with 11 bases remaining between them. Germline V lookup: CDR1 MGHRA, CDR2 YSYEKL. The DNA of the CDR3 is TGCGCCAGCAGCCAAGTCCCACAGGTGTCCTACAATGAGCAGTTCTTC. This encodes CASSQVPQVSYNEQFF.

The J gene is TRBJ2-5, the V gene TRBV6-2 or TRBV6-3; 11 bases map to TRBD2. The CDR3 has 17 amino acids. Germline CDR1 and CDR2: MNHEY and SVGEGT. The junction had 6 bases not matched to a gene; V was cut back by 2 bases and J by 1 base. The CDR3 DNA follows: TGTGCCAGCAGTTACCTTGGACTAGCGGGCCTCCAAGAGACCCAGTACTTC. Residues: CASSYLGLAGLQETQYF.

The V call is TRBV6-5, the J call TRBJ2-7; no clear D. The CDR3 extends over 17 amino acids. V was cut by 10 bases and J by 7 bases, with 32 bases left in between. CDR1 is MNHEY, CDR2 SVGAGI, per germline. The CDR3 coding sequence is TGTGCCACCTATACCCTGAGCCGAGAACGGAACACCGGGGAGCAGTACTTC. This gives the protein CATYTLSRERNTGEQYF.

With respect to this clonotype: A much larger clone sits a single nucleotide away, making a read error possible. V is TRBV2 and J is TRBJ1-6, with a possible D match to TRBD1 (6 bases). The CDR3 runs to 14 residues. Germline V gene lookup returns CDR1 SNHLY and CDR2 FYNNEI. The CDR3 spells CASGDGQRNSPLHF. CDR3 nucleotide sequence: TGTGCCAGCGGTGATGGACAGAGAAATTCACCCCTCCACTTT.

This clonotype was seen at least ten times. The CDR3 protein is CASSPHGPNTGELFF. The CDR3 bases are TGTGCCAGCAGTCCTCATGGTCCGAACACCGGGGAGCTGTTTTTT. V usage is TRBV7-3 and J usage is TRBJ2-2; D is uncertain. V dropped 6 bases and J dropped 0 bases, with 11 bases sitting between them. The germline V gene encodes CDR1 SGHTA and CDR2 FQGTGA. CDR3 length equals 15 residues. The full variable domain, its missing parts supplied by reference TRBV7-3 and TRBJ2-2, is GAGVSQTPSNKVTEKGKYVELRCDPISGHTALYWYRQSLGQGPEFLIYFQGTGAADDSGLPNDRFFAVRPEGSVSTLKIQRTERGDSAVYLCASSPHGPNTGELFFGEGSRLTVL.

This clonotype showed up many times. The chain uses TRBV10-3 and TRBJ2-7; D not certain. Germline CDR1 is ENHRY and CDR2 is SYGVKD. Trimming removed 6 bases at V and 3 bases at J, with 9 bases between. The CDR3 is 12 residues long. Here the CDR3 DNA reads TGTGCCATCAGCGACGACGACTACGAGCAGTACTTC. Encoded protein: CAISDDDYEQYF.

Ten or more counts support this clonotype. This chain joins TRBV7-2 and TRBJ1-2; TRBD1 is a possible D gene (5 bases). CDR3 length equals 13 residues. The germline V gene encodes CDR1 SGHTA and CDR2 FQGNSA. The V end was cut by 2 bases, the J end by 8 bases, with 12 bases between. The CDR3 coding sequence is TGTGCCAGCAGCTTATCGACAGTCTTAGGCTACACCTTC. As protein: CASSLSTVLGYTF. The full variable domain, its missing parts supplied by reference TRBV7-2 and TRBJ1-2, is GAGVSQSPSNKVTEKGKDVELRCDPISGHTALYWYRQSLGQGLEFLIYFQGNSAPDKSGLPSDRFSAERTGGSVSTLTIQRTQQEDSAVYLCASSLSTVLGYTFGSGTRLTVV.

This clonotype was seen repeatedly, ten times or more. This chain's CDR3 is CASSYPTSGVPNEQFF. DNA of the CDR3: TGTGCCAGCAGTTACCCGACTAGCGGGGTTCCCAATGAGCAGTTCTTC. This chain connects TRBV6-2 or TRBV6-3 to TRBJ2-1, with 11 bases lining up with TRBD2. The CDR3 is 16 residues long. Germline V gene data show CDR1 as MNHEY and CDR2 as SVGEGT. Trimming removed 2 bases from V and 6 bases from J; junction bases left unmatched: 6.

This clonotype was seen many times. The CDR3 reads CASSKTSGIETQYF. CDR3 coding DNA: TGTGCCAGCAGCAAAACTAGCGGGATCGAGACCCAGTACTTC. This chain joins TRBV7-9 and TRBJ2-5, with 10 positions matching TRBD2. Per the germline V gene, CDR1 is SEHNR and CDR2 is FQNEAQ (reference sequence). The CDR3 has 14 amino acids. V dropped 5 bases and J dropped 5; count of bases not matched to a gene: 5. Full variable domain (outside the CDR3, taken from reference TRBV7-9 and TRBJ2-5): DTGVSQNPRHKITKRGQNVTFRCDPISEHNRLYWYRQTLGQGPEFLTYFQNEAQLEKSRLLSDRFSAERPKGSFSTLEIQRTEQGDSAMYLCASSKTSGIETQYFGPGTRLLVL.

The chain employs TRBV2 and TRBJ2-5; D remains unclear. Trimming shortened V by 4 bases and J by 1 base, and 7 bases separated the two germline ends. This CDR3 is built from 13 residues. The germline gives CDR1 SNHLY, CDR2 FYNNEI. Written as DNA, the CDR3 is TGTGCCAGCAGTGCCCAAGTCCAAGAGACCCAGTACTTC. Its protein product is CASSAQVQETQYF.

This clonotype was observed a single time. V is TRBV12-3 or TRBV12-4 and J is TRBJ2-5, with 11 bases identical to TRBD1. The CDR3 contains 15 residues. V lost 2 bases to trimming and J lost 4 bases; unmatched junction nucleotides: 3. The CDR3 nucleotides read TGTGCCAGCAGTTTAAGGGGGACAGGGGGAGAGACCCAGTACTTC. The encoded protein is CASSLRGTGGETQYF.